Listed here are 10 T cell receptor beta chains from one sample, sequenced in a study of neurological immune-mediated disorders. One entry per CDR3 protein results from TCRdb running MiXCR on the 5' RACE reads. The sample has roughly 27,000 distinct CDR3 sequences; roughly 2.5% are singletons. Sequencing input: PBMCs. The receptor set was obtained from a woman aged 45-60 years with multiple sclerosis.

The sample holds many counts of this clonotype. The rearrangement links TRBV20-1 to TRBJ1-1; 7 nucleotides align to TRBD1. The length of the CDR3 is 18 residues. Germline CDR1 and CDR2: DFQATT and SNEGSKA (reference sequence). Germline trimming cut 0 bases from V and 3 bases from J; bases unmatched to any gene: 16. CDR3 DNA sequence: TGCAGTGCTAGAGATAGGGTTTGGGCAGGGGGGAAATACACTGAAGCTTTCTTT. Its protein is CSARDRVWAGGKYTEAFF.

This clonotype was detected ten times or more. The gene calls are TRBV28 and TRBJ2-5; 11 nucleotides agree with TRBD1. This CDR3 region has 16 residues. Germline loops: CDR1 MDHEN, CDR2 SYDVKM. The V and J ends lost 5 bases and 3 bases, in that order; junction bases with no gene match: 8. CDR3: CASSDRPGQGEETQYF. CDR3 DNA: TGTGCCAGCAGTGACCGCCCGGGACAGGGGGAAGAGACCCAGTACTTC.

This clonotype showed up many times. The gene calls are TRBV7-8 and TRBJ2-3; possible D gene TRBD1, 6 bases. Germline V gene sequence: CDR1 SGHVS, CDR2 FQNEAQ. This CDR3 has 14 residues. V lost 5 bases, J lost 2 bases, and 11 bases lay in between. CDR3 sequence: CASSARDTTDTQYF. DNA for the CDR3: TGTGCCAGCAGCGCCCGGGACACCACAGATACGCAGTATTTT. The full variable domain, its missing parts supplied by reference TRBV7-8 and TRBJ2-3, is GAGVSQSPRYKVAKRGQDVALRCDPISGHVSLFWYQQALGQGPEFLTYFQNEAQLDKSGLPSDRFFAERPEGSVSTLKIQRTQQEDSAVYLCASSARDTTDTQYFGPGTRLTVL.

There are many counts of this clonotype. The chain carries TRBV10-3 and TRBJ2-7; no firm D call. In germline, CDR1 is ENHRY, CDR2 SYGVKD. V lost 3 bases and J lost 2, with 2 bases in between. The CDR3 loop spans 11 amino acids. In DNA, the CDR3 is TGTGCCATCAGTGATACCTACGAGCAGTACTTC. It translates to CAISDTYEQYF.

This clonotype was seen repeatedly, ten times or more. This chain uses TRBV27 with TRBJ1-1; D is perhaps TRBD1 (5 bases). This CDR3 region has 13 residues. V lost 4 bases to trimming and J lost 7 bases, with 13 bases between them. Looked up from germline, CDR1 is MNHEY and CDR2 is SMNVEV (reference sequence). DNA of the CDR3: TGTGCCAGCAGTTCATGGGACGGAGTTGAAGCTTTCTTT. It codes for CASSSWDGVEAFF.

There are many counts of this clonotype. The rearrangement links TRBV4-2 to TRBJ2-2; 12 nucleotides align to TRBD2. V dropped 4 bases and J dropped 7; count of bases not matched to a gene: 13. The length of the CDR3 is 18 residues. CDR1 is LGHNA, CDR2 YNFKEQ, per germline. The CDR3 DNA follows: TGTGCCAGCAGCCTCGACGGGGCTAGCGGGAGGGCCGGCGGGGAGCTGTTTTTT. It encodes CASSLDGASGRAGGELFF.

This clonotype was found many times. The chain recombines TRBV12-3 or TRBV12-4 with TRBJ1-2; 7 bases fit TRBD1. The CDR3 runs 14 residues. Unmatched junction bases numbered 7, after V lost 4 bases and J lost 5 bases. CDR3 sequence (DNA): TGTGCCAGCAGTTGGGACAGACTGGGGTATGGCTACACCTTC. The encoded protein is CASSWDRLGYGYTF.

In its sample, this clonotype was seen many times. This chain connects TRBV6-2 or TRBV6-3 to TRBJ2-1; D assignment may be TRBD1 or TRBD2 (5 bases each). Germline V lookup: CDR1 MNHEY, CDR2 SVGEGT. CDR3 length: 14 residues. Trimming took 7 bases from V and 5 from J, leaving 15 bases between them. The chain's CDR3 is CASNFGTFNNEQFF. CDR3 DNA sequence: TGTGCCAGCAATTTCGGGACGTTTAACAATGAGCAGTTCTTC.

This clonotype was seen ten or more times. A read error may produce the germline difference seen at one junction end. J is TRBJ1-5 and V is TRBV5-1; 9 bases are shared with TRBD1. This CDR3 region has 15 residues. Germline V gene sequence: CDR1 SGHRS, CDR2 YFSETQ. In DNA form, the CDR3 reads TGCGCCAGCAGCTTGGACAGGGGGCAGGGTCAGCCCCAGAATTTT. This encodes CASSLDRGQGQPQNF.

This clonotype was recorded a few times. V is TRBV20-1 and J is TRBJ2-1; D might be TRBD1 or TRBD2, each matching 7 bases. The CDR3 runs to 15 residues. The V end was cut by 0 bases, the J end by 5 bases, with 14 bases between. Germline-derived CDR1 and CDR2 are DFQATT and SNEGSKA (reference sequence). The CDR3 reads CSARDFRGGDNEQFF. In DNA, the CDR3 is TGCAGTGCTAGAGATTTCAGGGGGGGGGACAATGAGCAGTTCTTC.